This is a list of T cell receptor beta chains from one sample in a study of T-cell reconstitution after alpha-beta-depleted transplantation in children. TCRdb called the PCR reads again in MiXCR, with one record for every CDR3 protein. The repertoire holds roughly 49,000 distinct CDR3 sequences, with about a tenth as singletons. Sample: PBMCs, mostly from graft donor cells, taken 60 days after TCRalphabeta/CD19-depleted stem cell transplant. These receptors came from a male patient under 10 years old who had a stem cell transplant for chronic granulomatous disease, so the T cells may come from the graft donor. CDR3s include the opening cysteine and the closing phenylalanine or tryptophan. The D gene is left open where the match is weak. Only part of the rows carry a size: once, few, many, or a class if the clone is expanded.

CDR3 length,clone size,V gene,J gene,D gene,CDR3 DNA,CDR3 protein
14,many,TRBV6-1,TRBJ2-2,-,TGTGCCAGCAAGGAAATAGCGGTGACCGGGGAGCTGTTTTTT,CASKEIAVTGELFF
13,many,TRBV20-1,TRBJ2-2,-,TGCAGTGCTAGACAGGGGATCACCGGGGAGCTGTTTTTT,CSARQGITGELFF
16,medium-sized,TRBV10-2,TRBJ1-5,TRBD1,TGCGCCAGCAGTTGGACAGGGGATTCGAGCAATCAGCCCCAGCATTTT,CASSWTGDSSNQPQHF
16,few,TRBV20-1,TRBJ2-7,TRBD2,TGCAGTGCTATCGGGACTAGCGGGAGACTCTCCTACGAGCAGTACTTC,CSAIGTSGRLSYEQYF
17,-,TRBV4-1,TRBJ1-1,TRBD1,TGCGCCAGCAGCCAAGATCGTAGGGGGCGGATGAACACTGAAGCTTTCTTT,CASSQDRRGRMNTEAFF
13,many,TRBV4-1,TRBJ1-1,-,TGCGCCAGCAGCCGAGATAGGAACACTGAAGCTTTCTTT,CASSRDRNTEAFF
15,many,TRBV20-1,TRBJ1-2,-,TGCAGTGCTAGGGGGGGCCCGGTCGTAAACTATGGCTACACCTTC,CSARGGPVVNYGYTF
12,many,TRBV20-1,TRBJ2-7,-,TGCAGTGCCCCTCTAGGACTGGACGAGCAGTACTTC,CSAPLGLDEQYF
14,many,TRBV6-5,TRBJ2-2,-,TGTGCCAGCAGGGGCCGTAGGGCGCTCGGGGAGCTGTTTTTT,CASRGRRALGELFF
15,once,TRBV6-5,TRBJ2-1,-,TGTGCCAGCAGTTACGGCTCTAGCGTAGTGGGTGAGCAGTTCTTC,CASSYGSSVVGEQFF
16,many,TRBV9,TRBJ2-1,-,TGTGCCAGCAGCGTTGGAGTGGGACCGGGGCACAATGAGCAGTTCTTC,CASSVGVGPGHNEQFF
15,many,TRBV20-1,TRBJ2-1,TRBD2,TGCAGTGCTACGCCGGGACTAGCGAATTACAATGAGCAGTTCTTC,CSATPGLANYNEQFF
16,many,TRBV5-1,TRBJ2-2,-,TGCGCCAGCAGCTTGGCAGCGATTCTTCGGGGCGGGGAGCTGTTTTTT,CASSLAAILRGGELFF
16,many,TRBV20-1,TRBJ2-7,-,TGCAGTGCTAGCTCCTACTCCAGGCGGGACCGCGGCGAGCAGTACTTC,CSASSYSRRDRGEQYF
13,many,TRBV6-2/TRBV6-3,TRBJ1-2,-,TGTGCCAGCAGTCGACAGGCTAACTATGGCTACACCTTC,CASSRQANYGYTF
18,-,TRBV12-3/TRBV12-4,TRBJ2-3,TRBD2,TGTACCAGCAGTTTCATGCGCGGGAGGGCCGAAAGGGCAGATACGCAGTATTTT,CTSSFMRGRAERADTQYF
14,few,TRBV14,TRBJ2-7,TRBD2,TGTGCCAGCAGCAGGGGGACTAGAGACTACGAGCAGTACTTC,CASSRGTRDYEQYF
14,-,TRBV20-1,TRBJ2-3,-,TGCAGTGCTAGTCGACTAGTCCTTTCAGATACGCAGTATTTT,CSASRLVLSDTQYF
15,many,TRBV5-6,TRBJ2-5,TRBD1,TGTGCCAGCAGCCCTCTGGACAGGGGGCAAGAGACCCAGTACTTC,CASSPLDRGQETQYF
13,many,TRBV28,TRBJ2-1,-,TGTGCCACCCGAGAGAGCTCCTACAATGAGCAGTTCTTC,CATRESSYNEQFF
11,-,TRBV30,TRBJ1-2,-,TGTGCCTGGAGTAGGGGGTATGGCTACACCTTC,CAWSRGYGYTF
12,many,TRBV7-6,TRBJ2-1,TRBD2,TGTGCCAGCAGCCCCCTACTAGCGGGACTGTTCTTC,CASSPLLAGLFF
14,many,TRBV15,TRBJ2-3,-,TGTGCCACCAGCAGAGATCTCGCGGCAGATACGCAGTATTTT,CATSRDLAADTQYF
14,-,TRBV5-4,TRBJ1-5,-,TGTGCCAGCAGCTTGATGTTTAGCAATCAGCCCCAGCATTTT,CASSLMFSNQPQHF
13,many,TRBV14,TRBJ1-1,-,TGTGCCAGCAGTGGGCAGGTGGGGACTGAAGCTTTCTTT,CASSGQVGTEAFF
13,many,TRBV27,TRBJ1-2,-,TGTGCCAGCAGCCCAGGCGTAGACTATGGCTACACCTTC,CASSPGVDYGYTF
17,-,TRBV6-1,TRBJ2-6,TRBD1,TGTGCCAGCAGTGTCGGGACAGGAGCCTCTGGGGCCAACGTCCTGACTTTC,CASSVGTGASGANVLTF
14,many,TRBV25-1,TRBJ2-2,-,TGTGCCAGCAGTGATGACCCTGAATCCGGGGAGCTGTTTTTT,CASSDDPESGELFF
16,few,TRBV12-3/TRBV12-4,TRBJ2-3,TRBD2,TGTGCCAGCAGTGCACAGACTAGCGGTGGCACAGATACGCAGTATTTT,CASSAQTSGGTDTQYF
17,many,TRBV12-3/TRBV12-4,TRBJ2-3,TRBD2,TGTGCCAGCAGTTTGATGGGCCCGACTAGCGGGAGGGATACGCAGTATTTT,CASSLMGPTSGRDTQYF
13,many,TRBV2,TRBJ2-3,-,TGTGCCAGCAGCCGGGACGCTACAGATACGCAGTATTTT,CASSRDATDTQYF
17,many,TRBV6-1,TRBJ2-4,TRBD2,TGTGCCAGCCGAGCGGGAGGGGGGTGGCTAGCCAAAAACATTCAGTACTTC,CASRAGGGWLAKNIQYF
16,many,TRBV15,TRBJ1-1,-,TGTGCCACCAGCAGAGATTTTCCGACCGCTGAGTCTGAAGCTTTCTTT,CATSRDFPTAESEAFF
15,few,TRBV7-2,TRBJ1-5,-,TGTGCCAGCAGCGAAGGTCTGGGGGCCAATCAGCCCCAGCATTTT,CASSEGLGANQPQHF
14,medium-sized,TRBV20-1,TRBJ2-4,-,TGCAGTGCTAGTCTCTATATAGCCAAAAACATTCAGTACTTC,CSASLYIAKNIQYF
15,many,TRBV7-9,TRBJ2-7,TRBD1,TGTGCCAGCAGCAACCGGGACAGGGGGCGGAACGAGCAGTACTTC,CASSNRDRGRNEQYF
16,-,TRBV5-6,TRBJ2-4,-,TGTGCCAGCAGCTTGGGGTCTAGTTTAGCCAAAAACATTCAGTACTTC,CASSLGSSLAKNIQYF
15,many,TRBV14,TRBJ2-3,-,TGTGCCAGCAGCCAAGGGTTTAGTCTCACAGATACGCAGTATTTT,CASSQGFSLTDTQYF
12,many,TRBV29-1,TRBJ1-3,-,TGCAGCGTGACAAGCTCTGGAAACACCATATATTTT,CSVTSSGNTIYF
15,many,TRBV12-3/TRBV12-4,TRBJ2-6,-,TGTGCCAGCAGCGGACAGACCTCTGGGGCCAACGTCCTGACTTTC,CASSGQTSGANVLTF